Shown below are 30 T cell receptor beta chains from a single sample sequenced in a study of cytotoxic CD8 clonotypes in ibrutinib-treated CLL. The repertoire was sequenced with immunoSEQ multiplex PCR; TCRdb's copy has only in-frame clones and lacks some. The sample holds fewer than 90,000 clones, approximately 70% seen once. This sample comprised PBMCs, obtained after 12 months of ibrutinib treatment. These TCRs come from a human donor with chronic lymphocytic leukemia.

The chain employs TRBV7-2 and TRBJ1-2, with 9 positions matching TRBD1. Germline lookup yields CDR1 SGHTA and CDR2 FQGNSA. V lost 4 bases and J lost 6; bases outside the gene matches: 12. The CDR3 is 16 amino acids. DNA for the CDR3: TGTGCCAGCAGCTCAGGGACAGGGTTAATGAGCGATGGCTACACCTTC. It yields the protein CASSSGTGLMSDGYTF.

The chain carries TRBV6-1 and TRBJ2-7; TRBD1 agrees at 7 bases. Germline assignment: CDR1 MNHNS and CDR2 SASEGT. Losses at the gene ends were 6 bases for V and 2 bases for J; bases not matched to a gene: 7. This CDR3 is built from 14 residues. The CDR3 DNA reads TGTGCCAGCAGGCCCGACAGGGTTCCCTACGAGCAGTACTTC. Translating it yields CASRPDRVPYEQYF.

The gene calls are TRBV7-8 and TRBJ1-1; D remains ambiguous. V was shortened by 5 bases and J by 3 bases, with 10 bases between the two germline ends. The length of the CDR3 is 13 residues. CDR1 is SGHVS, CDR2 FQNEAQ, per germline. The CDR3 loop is CASSPGGYTEAFF. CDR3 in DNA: TGTGCCAGCAGCCCCGGTGGATACACTGAAGCTTTCTTT.

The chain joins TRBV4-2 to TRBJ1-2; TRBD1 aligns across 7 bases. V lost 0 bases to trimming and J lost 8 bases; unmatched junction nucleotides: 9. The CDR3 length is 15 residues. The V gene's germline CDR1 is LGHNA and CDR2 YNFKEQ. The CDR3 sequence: CASSQEVGGAEGYTF. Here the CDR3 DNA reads TGTGCCAGCAGCCAAGAAGTAGGGGGCGCGGAAGGCTACACCTTC.

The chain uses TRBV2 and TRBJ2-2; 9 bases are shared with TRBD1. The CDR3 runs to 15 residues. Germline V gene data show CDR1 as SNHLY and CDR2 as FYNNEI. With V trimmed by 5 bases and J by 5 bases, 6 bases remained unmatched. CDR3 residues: CASSSDRGLTGELFF. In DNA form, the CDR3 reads TGTGCCAGCAGTTCGGACAGGGGTTTAACCGGGGAGCTGTTTTTT.

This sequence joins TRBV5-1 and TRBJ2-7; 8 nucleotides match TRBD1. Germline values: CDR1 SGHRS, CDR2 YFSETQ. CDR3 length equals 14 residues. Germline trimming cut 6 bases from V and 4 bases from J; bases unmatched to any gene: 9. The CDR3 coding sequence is TGCGCCAGCACATCGAGACAGGGGAAGTACGAGCAGTACTTC. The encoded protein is CASTSRQGKYEQYF. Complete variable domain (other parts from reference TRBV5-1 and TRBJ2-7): KAGVTQTPRYLIKTRGQQVTLSCSPISGHRSVSWYQQTPGQGLQFLFEYFSETQRNKGNFPGRFSGRQFSNSRSEMNVSTLELGDSALYLCASTSRQGKYEQYFGPGTRLTVT.

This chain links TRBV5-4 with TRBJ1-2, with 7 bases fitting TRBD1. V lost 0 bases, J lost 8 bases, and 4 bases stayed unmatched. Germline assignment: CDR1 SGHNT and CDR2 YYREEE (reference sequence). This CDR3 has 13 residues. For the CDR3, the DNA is TGTGCCAGCAGCTTGGTCACAGGGGACGGCTACACCTTC. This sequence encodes CASSLVTGDGYTF.

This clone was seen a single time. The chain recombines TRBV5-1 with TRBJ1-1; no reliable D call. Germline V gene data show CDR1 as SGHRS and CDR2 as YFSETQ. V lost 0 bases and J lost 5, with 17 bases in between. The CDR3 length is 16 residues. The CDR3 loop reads CASSLEVRELSTEAFF. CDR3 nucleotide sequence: TGCGCCAGCAGCTTGGAGGTTCGGGAGTTGTCGACTGAAGCTTTCTTT.

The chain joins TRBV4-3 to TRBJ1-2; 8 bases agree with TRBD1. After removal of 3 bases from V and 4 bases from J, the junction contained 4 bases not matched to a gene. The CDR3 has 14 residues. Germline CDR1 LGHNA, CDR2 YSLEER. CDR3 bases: TGCGCCAGCAGCCAGAGGACAGGGCCCTATGGCTACACCTTC. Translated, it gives CASSQRTGPYGYTF.

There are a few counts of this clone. The CDR3 spells CASSQGQVWETQYF. The CDR3 bases are TGTGCCAGCAGCCAGGGACAGGTCTGGGAGACCCAGTACTTC. The V gene is TRBV14, the J gene TRBJ2-5; 8 nucleotides agree with TRBD1. Germline V gene data show CDR1 as SGHDN and CDR2 as FVKESK. V shed 3 bases, J shed 5 bases, and the junction held 5 bases outside the gene matches. This CDR3 has 14 amino acids. Drawing the rest from reference TRBV14 and TRBJ2-5, the complete variable domain is EAGVTQFPSHSVIEKGQTVTLRCDPISGHDNLYWYRRVMGKEIKFLLHFVKESKQDESGMPNNRFLAERTGGTYSTLKVQPAELEDSGVYFCASSQGQVWETQYFGPGTRLLVL.

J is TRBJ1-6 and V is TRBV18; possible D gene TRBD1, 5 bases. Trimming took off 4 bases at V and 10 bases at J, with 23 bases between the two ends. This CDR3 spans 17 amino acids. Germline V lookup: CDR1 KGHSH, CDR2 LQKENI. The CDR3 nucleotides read TGTGCCAGCTCACGCCCCGGGACCCGAGAGGCAAAATCACCCCTCCACTTT. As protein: CASSRPGTREAKSPLHF.

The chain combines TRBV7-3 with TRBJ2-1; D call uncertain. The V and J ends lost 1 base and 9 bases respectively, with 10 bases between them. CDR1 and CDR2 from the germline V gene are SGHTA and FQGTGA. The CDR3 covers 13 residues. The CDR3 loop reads CASSLIPNGEQFF. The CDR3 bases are TGTGCCAGCAGCTTAATTCCTAACGGTGAGCAGTTCTTC.

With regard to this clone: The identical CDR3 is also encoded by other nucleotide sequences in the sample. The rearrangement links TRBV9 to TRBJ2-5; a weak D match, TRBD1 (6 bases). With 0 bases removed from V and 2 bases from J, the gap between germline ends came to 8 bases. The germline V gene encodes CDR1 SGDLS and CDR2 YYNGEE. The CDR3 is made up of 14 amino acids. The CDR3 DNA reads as TGTGCCAGCAGCGTAGGTACAGGGCAAGAGACCCAGTACTTC. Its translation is CASSVGTGQETQYF.

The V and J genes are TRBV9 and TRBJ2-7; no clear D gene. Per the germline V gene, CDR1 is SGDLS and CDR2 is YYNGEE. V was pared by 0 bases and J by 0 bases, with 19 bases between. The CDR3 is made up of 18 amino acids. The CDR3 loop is CASSVGLRGGRSSYEQYF. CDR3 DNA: TGTGCCAGCAGCGTAGGTCTCCGAGGCGGAAGGAGCTCCTACGAGCAGTACTTC.

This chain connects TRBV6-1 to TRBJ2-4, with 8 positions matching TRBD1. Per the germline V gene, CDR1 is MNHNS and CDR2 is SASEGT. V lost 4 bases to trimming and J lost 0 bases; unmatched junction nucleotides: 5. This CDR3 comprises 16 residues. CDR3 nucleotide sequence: TGTGCCAGCAGTGGGGACAGGCTGGTAGCCAAAAACATTCAGTACTTC. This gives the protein CASSGDRLVAKNIQYF.

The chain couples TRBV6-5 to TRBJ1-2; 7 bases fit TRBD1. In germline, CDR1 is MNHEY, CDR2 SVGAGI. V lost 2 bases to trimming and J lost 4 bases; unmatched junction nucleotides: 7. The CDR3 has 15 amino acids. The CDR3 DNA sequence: TGTGCCAGCAGTTACGGATTCGGGACAGCCTATGGCTACACCTTC. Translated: CASSYGFGTAYGYTF.

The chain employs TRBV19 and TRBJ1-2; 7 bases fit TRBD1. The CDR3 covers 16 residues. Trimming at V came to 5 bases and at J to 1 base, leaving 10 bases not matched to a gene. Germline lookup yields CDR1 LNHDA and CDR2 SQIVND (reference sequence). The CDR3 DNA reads TGTGCCAGTAGTTCCCAGGGGACAGTGGGTAACTATGGCTACACCTTC. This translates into CASSSQGTVGNYGYTF. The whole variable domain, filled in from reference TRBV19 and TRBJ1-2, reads DGGITQSPKYLFRKEGQNVTLSCEQNLNHDAMYWYRQDPGQGLRLIYYSQIVNDFQKGDIAEGYSVSREKKESFPLTVTSAQKNPTAFYLCASSSQGTVGNYGYTFGSGTRLTVV.

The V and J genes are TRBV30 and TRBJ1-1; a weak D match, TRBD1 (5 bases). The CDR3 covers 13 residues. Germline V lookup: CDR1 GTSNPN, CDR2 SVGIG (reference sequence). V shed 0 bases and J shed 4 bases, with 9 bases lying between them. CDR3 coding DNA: TGTGCCTGGAGTGTTGCGGGGGGCACTGAAGCTTTCTTT. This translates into CAWSVAGGTEAFF.

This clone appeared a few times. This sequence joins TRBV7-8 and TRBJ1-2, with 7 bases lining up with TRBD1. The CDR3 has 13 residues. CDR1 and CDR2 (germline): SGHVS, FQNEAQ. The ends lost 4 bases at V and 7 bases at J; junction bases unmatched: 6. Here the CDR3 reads CASSYDREGGYTF. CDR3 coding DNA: TGTGCCAGCAGCTACGACAGGGAGGGTGGCTACACCTTC.

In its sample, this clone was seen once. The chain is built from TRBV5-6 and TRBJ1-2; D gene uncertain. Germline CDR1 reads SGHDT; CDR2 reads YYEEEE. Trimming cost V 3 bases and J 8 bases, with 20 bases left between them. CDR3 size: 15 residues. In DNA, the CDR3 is TGTGCCAGCAGCTCGTTCGTGAGCTCGGCCCGAGGCTACACCTTC. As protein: CASSSFVSSARGYTF.

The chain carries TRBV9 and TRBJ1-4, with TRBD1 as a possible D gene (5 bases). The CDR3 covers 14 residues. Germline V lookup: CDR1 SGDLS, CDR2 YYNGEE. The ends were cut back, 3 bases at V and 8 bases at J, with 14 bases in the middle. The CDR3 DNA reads TGTGCCAGCAGCGGCCGGGGCCAACGGGAAAAACTGTTTTTT. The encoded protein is CASSGRGQREKLFF.

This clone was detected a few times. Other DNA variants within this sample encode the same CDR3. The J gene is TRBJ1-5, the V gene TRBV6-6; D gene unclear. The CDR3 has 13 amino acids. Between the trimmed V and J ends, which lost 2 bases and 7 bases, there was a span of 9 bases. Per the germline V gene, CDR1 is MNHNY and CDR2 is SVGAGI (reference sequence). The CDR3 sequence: CASSYQTGQPQHF. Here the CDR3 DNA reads TGTGCCAGCAGTTACCAAACCGGGCAGCCCCAGCATTTT.

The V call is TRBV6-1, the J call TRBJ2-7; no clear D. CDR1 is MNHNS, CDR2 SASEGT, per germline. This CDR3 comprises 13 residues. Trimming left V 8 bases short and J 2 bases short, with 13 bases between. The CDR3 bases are TGTGCCAGCTCTTTGGAGTTCACCTACGAGCAGTACTTC. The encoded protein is CASSLEFTYEQYF.

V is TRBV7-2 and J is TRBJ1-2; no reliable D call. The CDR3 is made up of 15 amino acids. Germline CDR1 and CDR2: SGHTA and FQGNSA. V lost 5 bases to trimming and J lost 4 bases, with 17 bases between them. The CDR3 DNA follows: TGTGCCAGCAGCCCCCGGGAGGCTGCCTCCTATGGCTACACCTTC. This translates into CASSPREAASYGYTF.

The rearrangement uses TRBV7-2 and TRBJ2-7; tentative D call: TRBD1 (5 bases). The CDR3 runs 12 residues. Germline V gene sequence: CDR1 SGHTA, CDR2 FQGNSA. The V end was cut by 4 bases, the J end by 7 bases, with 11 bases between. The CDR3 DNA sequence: TGTGCCAGCAGCTCCCAAGGGGATGAGCAGTACTTC. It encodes CASSSQGDEQYF.

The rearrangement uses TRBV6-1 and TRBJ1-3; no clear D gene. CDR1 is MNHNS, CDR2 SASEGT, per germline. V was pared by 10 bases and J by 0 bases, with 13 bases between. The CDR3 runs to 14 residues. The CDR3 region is CATEKVVSGNTIYF. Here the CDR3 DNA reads TGTGCCACAGAAAAGGTAGTCTCTGGAAACACCATATATTTT.

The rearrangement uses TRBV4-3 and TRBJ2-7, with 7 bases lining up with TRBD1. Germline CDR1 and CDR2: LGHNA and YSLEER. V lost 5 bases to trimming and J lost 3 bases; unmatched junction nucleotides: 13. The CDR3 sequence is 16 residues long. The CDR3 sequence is CASSTSHRDSYYEQYF. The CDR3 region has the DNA TGCGCCAGCAGCACATCCCACCGGGACAGTTACTACGAGCAGTACTTC.

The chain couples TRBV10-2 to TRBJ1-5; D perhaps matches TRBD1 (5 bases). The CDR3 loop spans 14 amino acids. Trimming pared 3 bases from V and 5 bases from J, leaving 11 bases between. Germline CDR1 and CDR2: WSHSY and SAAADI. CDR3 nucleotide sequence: TGCGCCAGCAGTGAAACAAGGGGTGATCAGCCCCAGCATTTT. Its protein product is CASSETRGDQPQHF.

CDR3 sequence reads: CASSLWGADLETQYF. The DNA of the CDR3 is TGTGCCAGCAGCTTATGGGGGGCGGACCTGGAGACCCAGTACTTC. V and J are TRBV7-8 and TRBJ2-5; D assignment may be TRBD1 or TRBD2 (6 bases each). The CDR3 totals 15 residues. Looked up from germline, CDR1 is SGHVS and CDR2 is FQNEAQ. V was shortened by 2 bases and J by 5 bases, with 15 bases between the two germline ends.

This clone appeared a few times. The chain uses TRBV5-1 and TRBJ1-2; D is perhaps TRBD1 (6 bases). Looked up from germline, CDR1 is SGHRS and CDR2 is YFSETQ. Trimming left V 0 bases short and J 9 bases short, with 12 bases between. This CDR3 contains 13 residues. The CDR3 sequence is CASSLARGTSYTF. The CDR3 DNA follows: TGCGCCAGCAGCTTGGCGAGGGGGACTAGCTACACCTTC.